This is a list of T cell receptor beta chains from one sample in a study of blood T cell repertoires in COVID-19. Sequencing was performed with immunoSEQ multiplex PCR; in TCRdb, only in-frame clones are kept and a portion is missing. Of about 270,000 clones listed, more than 85% were seen once; the top ten hold around 2.5%. The source material was peripheral blood. The receptors come from a person aged 18 to 30 with COVID-19, enrolled during active disease. The CDR3 runs from the conserved cysteine through the conserved F or W. The D gene is left open where the match is weak. Expanded clones get a size class; other rows say once, few or many, or leave the size out.

TRBJ1-1 | TRBV3-1/TRBV3-2 | NA | NA | CASSLTVEAEAFF | TGTGCCAGCAGCCTGACGGTGGAGGCTGAAGCTTTCTTT
TRBJ2-7 | TRBV6-2/TRBV6-3 | NA | NA | CASSWTVSYEQYF | TGTGCCAGCAGCTGGACAGTTTCCTACGAGCAGTACTTC
TRBJ2-4 | TRBV27 | TRBD1 | once | CASSLGQGLAKNIQYF | TGTGCCAGCAGTTTGGGACAGGGGCTAGCCAAAAACATTCAGTACTTC
TRBJ2-7 | TRBV10-2 | NA | NA | CASGGSTYEQYF | TGCGCCAGCGGAGGATCCACCTACGAGCAGTACTTC
TRBJ2-3 | TRBV7-9 | TRBD2 | NA | CASSFSGKADTQYF | TGTGCCAGCAGCTTTAGCGGGAAGGCAGATACGCAGTATTTT
TRBJ1-1 | TRBV6-5 | NA | NA | CATKAGAGNTEAFF | TGTGCCACGAAGGCGGGCGCCGGGAACACTGAAGCTTTCTTT
TRBJ2-1 | TRBV2 | NA | few | CASGGTVPFF | TGTGCCAGCGGCGGGACAGTCCCGTTCTTC
TRBJ2-7 | TRBV19 | NA | few | CASRPVQGEQYF | TGTGCCAGTAGACCAGTCCAGGGCGAGCAGTACTTC
TRBJ2-1 | TRBV15 | TRBD2 | NA | CATSRERAGDSYNEQFF | TGTGCCACCAGCAGAGAAAGGGCGGGGGACTCCTACAATGAGCAGTTCTTC
TRBJ2-7 | TRBV4-2 | TRBD2 | NA | CASSQAAYLAGVLYEQYF | TGTGCCAGCAGCCAAGCGGCGTATTTAGCGGGGGTTCTCTACGAGCAGTACTTC
TRBJ1-1 | TRBV25-1 | NA | NA | CASSDPPGENTEAFF | TGTGCCAGCAGTGATCCTCCAGGGGAGAACACTGAAGCTTTCTTT
TRBJ2-3 | TRBV7-9 | TRBD2 | NA | CASSLLGTSDTDTQYF | TGTGCCAGCAGCTTACTTGGGACTAGCGACACAGATACGCAGTATTTT
TRBJ1-1 | TRBV19 | NA | NA | CASSSGLTNTEAFF | TGTGCCAGTAGTTCAGGACTGACGAACACTGAAGCTTTCTTT
TRBJ2-2 | TRBV6-4 | TRBD2 | NA | CASSDGRATGELFF | TGTGCCAGCAGTGACGGGAGGGCCACCGGGGAGCTGTTTTTT
TRBJ1-3 | TRBV13 | NA | once | CASSLFQDFGNTIYF | TGTGCCAGCAGCTTATTTCAGGATTTTGGAAACACCATATATTTT
TRBJ2-2 | TRBV19 | NA | NA | CASSTIDRTGELFF | TGTGCCAGTAGTACGATCGACAGGACCGGGGAGCTGTTTTTT
TRBJ1-5 | TRBV19 | NA | NA | CASTDDGSGQPQHF | TGTGCCAGTACCGATGATGGGTCGGGGCAGCCCCAGCATTTT
TRBJ2-1 | TRBV7-9 | TRBD2 | NA | CASSSFQGGVGNEQFF | TGTGCCAGCAGCTCTTTCCAGGGAGGGGTGGGCAATGAGCAGTTCTTC
TRBJ1-2 | TRBV6-5 | NA | NA | CASSLGQGGGYTF | TGTGCCAGCAGTTTAGGTCAGGGTGGTGGCTACACCTTC
TRBJ2-5 | TRBV6-2/TRBV6-3 | NA | NA | CASSYGETQYF | TGTGCCAGCAGTTACGGCGAGACCCAGTACTTC
TRBJ2-7 | TRBV19 | NA | NA | CASSIRQTYEQYF | TGTGCCAGTAGTATCAGACAGACCTACGAGCAGTACTTC
TRBJ2-7 | TRBV4-2 | NA | NA | CASSQTGAGEQYF | TGTGCCAGCAGCCAGACTGGCGCGGGGGAGCAGTACTTC
TRBJ1-3 | TRBV9 | TRBD1 | NA | CASSVPGGGSTDTIYF | TGTGCCAGCAGCGTACCAGGGGGCGGCTCCACCGACACCATATATTTT
TRBJ2-5 | TRBV14 | TRBD2 | NA | CASSQGRPSGSETQYF | TGTGCCAGCAGCCAAGGACGACCTAGCGGGAGTGAGACCCAGTACTTC
TRBJ1-1 | TRBV25-1 | NA | NA | CASESRPGGRSTEAFF | TGTGCCAGCGAAAGTAGACCCGGTGGGAGGAGCACTGAAGCTTTCTTT
TRBJ2-7 | TRBV2 | NA | NA | CASSVGGYEQYF | TGTGCCAGCAGTGTCGGCGGGTACGAGCAGTACTTC
TRBJ2-7 | TRBV5-4 | NA | NA | CASSLAAGLTIGDYEQYF | TGTGCCAGCAGCTTGGCCGCAGGGCTAACAATAGGAGACTACGAGCAGTACTTC
TRBJ1-2 | TRBV15 | NA | NA | CATSPERGSYYGYTF | TGTGCCACCAGCCCCGAACGCGGATCGTACTATGGCTACACCTTC
TRBJ2-5 | TRBV6-6 | NA | once | CASSYRTTGETQYF | TGTGCCAGCAGTTACCGGACAACGGGAGAGACCCAGTACTTC
TRBJ2-1 | TRBV19 | TRBD1 | NA | CASSTMTWDRNYNEQFF | TGTGCCAGTAGTACCATGACCTGGGACAGGAACTACAATGAGCAGTTCTTC
TRBJ1-5 | TRBV19 | NA | NA | CASSTTGPGQPQHF | TGTGCCAGTAGTACAACAGGGCCGGGGCAGCCCCAGCATTTT
TRBJ2-6 | TRBV10-3 | NA | once | CATLSGANVLTF | TGTGCCACACTCTCTGGGGCCAACGTCCTGACTTTC
TRBJ2-5 | TRBV3-1/TRBV3-2 | NA | NA | CASSQFQGSQETQYF | TGTGCCAGCAGCCAATTCCAGGGCTCCCAAGAGACCCAGTACTTC
TRBJ2-1 | TRBV9 | NA | NA | CASSVADTPYNEQFF | TGTGCCAGCAGCGTTGCGGATACGCCCTACAATGAGCAGTTCTTC
TRBJ2-7 | TRBV6-2/TRBV6-3 | TRBD2 | NA | CASSWGIAGGEQYF | TGTGCCAGCAGTTGGGGGATAGCGGGAGGCGAGCAGTACTTC
TRBJ2-1 | TRBV6-2/TRBV6-3 | TRBD1 | NA | CASSPLRQGHEQFF | TGTGCCAGCAGTCCATTGCGACAGGGGCATGAGCAGTTCTTC
TRBJ2-7 | TRBV11-2 | TRBD2 | NA | CASSLGVIGGSPDEQYF | TGTGCCAGCAGCTTAGGGGTCATTGGCGGGAGTCCTGACGAGCAGTACTTC
TRBJ2-7 | TRBV6-5 | NA | NA | CASLGLYEQYF | TGTGCCAGCCTCGGACTCTACGAGCAGTACTTC
TRBJ2-1 | TRBV10-1 | TRBD2 | NA | CAVRVDGRHYNEQFF | TGCGCCGTACGAGTAGACGGGAGGCACTACAATGAGCAGTTCTTC
TRBJ1-2 | TRBV9 | NA | NA | CASSVAGLDYGYTF | TGTGCCAGCAGCGTAGCAGGGTTGGACTATGGCTACACCTTC
TRBJ2-1 | TRBV3-1/TRBV3-2 | NA | NA | CASSQGVGVGYEQFF | TGTGCCAGCAGCCAAGGAGTGGGAGTAGGGTATGAGCAGTTCTTC
TRBJ2-5 | TRBV5-4 | TRBD2 | NA | CASSFSGQETQYF | TGTGCCAGCAGCTTTAGCGGGCAAGAGACCCAGTACTTC
TRBJ1-1 | TRBV6-1 | TRBD1 | NA | CASSERRGTGMATEAFF | TGTGCCAGCAGTGAAAGGAGGGGGACAGGGATGGCCACTGAAGCTTTCTTT
TRBJ2-2 | TRBV15 | TRBD1 | NA | CATSSNEDRITGELFF | TGTGCCACCAGCAGTAACGAGGACAGGATCACCGGGGAGCTGTTTTTT
TRBJ2-5 | TRBV7-8 | TRBD1 | NA | CASSSRQGVGETQYF | TGTGCCAGCAGCTCAAGACAGGGGGTAGGGGAGACCCAGTACTTC
TRBJ1-3 | TRBV9 | TRBD1 | NA | CASSPGQVYSGNTIYF | TGTGCCAGCAGCCCAGGACAGGTATACTCTGGAAACACCATATATTTT
TRBJ2-7 | TRBV27 | TRBD2 | NA | CASSLTGGLAGVTYEQYF | TGTGCCAGCAGTTTAACCGGGGGACTAGCGGGAGTAACCTACGAGCAGTACTTC
TRBJ1-2 | TRBV18 | NA | NA | CASSPTGNYGYTF | TGTGCCAGCTCACCAACAGGGAACTATGGCTACACCTTC
TRBJ2-3 | TRBV28 | TRBD2 | NA | CASSRPSGRAADTQYF | TGTGCCAGCAGTCGCCCTAGCGGGAGGGCCGCAGATACGCAGTATTTT
TRBJ2-7 | TRBV7-2 | NA | NA | CASSFGSSYEQYF | TGTGCCAGCAGCTTCGGGTCATCCTACGAGCAGTACTTC
TRBJ2-2 | TRBV7-8 | TRBD2 | NA | CASSYGLAGGTGELFF | TGTGCCAGCAGCTACGGACTAGCGGGCGGCACCGGGGAGCTGTTTTTT
TRBJ1-2 | TRBV4-1 | NA | NA | CASSLLRGYGYGYTF | TGCGCCAGCAGCCTCCTCCGGGGTTACGGCTATGGCTACACCTTC
TRBJ2-1 | TRBV19 | NA | NA | CATAFSPNEQFF | TGTGCCACCGCTTTTAGCCCCAATGAGCAGTTCTTC
TRBJ1-2 | TRBV7-2 | TRBD1 | NA | CASSPGTANYGYTF | TGTGCCAGCAGCCCCGGGACAGCTAACTATGGCTACACCTTC
TRBJ1-2 | TRBV7-9 | NA | NA | CASSVTENGYTF | TGTGCCAGCAGCGTCACAGAGAATGGCTACACCTTC
TRBJ2-5 | TRBV13 | TRBD2 | NA | CASSLRTSGRVHQETQYF | TGTGCCAGCAGCTTACGAACTAGCGGGAGGGTTCACCAAGAGACCCAGTACTTC
TRBJ2-7 | TRBV6-5 | TRBD1 | NA | CATARRDRSYEQYF | TGTGCCACGGCCCGCCGGGACAGGAGCTACGAGCAGTACTTC